The 6 T cell receptor beta chains below come from one sample, sequenced in a study of technical replicates of blood from a few donors. Only in-frame clones appear in the TCRdb table, and some are missing; sequencing was by immunoSEQ multiplex PCR. This sample has approximately 97,000 clones, with about 96% found just once. Sample: T cells isolated from PBMCs. These receptors were obtained from a human donor in good health.

The rearrangement uses TRBV10-3 and TRBJ2-5; TRBD1 might be the D (6 bases). V was clipped by 3 bases and J by 1 base, with 12 bases between them. CDR3 size: 15 residues. The germline CDR1 and CDR2 sequences are ENHRY and SYGVKD. The CDR3: CAISETRGLQETQYF. The CDR3, as DNA: TGTGCCATCAGTGAAACCAGGGGCCTCCAAGAGACCCAGTACTTC.

The rearrangement links TRBV4-1 to TRBJ2-7; D gene uncertain. The length of the CDR3 is 13 residues. CDR1 MGHRA and CDR2 YSYEKL come from the germline V gene. The V gene lost 0 bases and the J gene lost 3 bases, with 6 bases spanning the gap. CDR3 bases: TGCGCCAGCAGCCAAGAAGCCCGCTACGAGCAGTACTTC. Protein: CASSQEARYEQYF.

The V and J genes are TRBV9 and TRBJ1-2; TRBD1 might be the D (5 bases). Trimming removed 0 bases at V and 2 bases at J, with 14 bases between. This CDR3 has 16 residues. Germline loops: CDR1 SGDLS, CDR2 YYNGEE. In DNA form, the CDR3 reads TGTGCCAGCAGCGTAGCTGGGGCTACAGGAAACTATGGCTACACCTTC. Encoded protein: CASSVAGATGNYGYTF.

CDR3 in amino acids: CASSIVSYEQYF. The CDR3 nucleotides are TGTGCCAGTAGTATAGTGAGCTACGAGCAGTACTTC. The rearrangement joins TRBV19 to TRBJ2-7; no firm D call. V dropped 1 base and J dropped 3 bases, with 4 bases sitting between them. The germline V gene encodes CDR1 LNHDA and CDR2 SQIVND (reference sequence). This CDR3 contains 12 residues.

This chain's CDR3 is CASSYTQDNQPQHF. CDR3 in DNA: TGTGCCAGCAGTTACACACAGGATAACCAGCCCCAGCATTTT. V usage is TRBV6-5 and J usage is TRBJ1-5, with D tentatively TRBD1 (5 bases). Per germline, CDR1 MNHEY and CDR2 SVGAGI. CDR3 length equals 14 residues. V was pared by 2 bases and J by 7 bases, with 12 bases between.

This chain joins TRBV6-5 and TRBJ2-4, with 11 bases aligning to TRBD2. The germline gives CDR1 MNHEY, CDR2 SVGAGI. The CDR3 is 14 amino acids. After removal of 4 bases from V and 8 bases from J, the junction contained 4 bases not matched to a gene. DNA for the CDR3: TGTGCCAGCAGTTTTAGCGGGAGGGGAGACATTCAGTACTTC. This sequence encodes CASSFSGRGDIQYF.